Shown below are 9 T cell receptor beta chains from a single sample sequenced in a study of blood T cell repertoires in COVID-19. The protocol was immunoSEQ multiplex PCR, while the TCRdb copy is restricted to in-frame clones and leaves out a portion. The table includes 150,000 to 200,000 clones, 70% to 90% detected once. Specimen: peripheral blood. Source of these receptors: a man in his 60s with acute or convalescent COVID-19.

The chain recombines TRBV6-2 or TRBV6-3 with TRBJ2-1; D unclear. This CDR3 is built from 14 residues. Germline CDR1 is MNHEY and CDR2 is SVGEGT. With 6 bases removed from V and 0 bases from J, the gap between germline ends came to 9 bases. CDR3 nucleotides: TGTGCCAGCAGCAGAGATAGCTCCTACAATGAGCAGTTCTTC. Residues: CASSRDSSYNEQFF.

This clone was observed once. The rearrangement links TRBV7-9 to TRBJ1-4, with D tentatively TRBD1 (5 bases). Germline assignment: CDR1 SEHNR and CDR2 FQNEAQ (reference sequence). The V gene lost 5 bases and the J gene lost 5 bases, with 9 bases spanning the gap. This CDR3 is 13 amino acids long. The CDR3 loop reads CASSPRQNEKLFF. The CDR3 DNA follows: TGTGCCAGCAGCCCCAGACAGAATGAAAAACTGTTTTTT.

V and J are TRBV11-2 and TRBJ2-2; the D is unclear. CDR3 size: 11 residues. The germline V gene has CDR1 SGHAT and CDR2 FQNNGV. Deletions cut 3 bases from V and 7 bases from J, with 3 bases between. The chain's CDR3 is CASSFNGELFF. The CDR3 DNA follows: TGTGCCAGCAGCTTTAACGGGGAGCTGTTTTTT. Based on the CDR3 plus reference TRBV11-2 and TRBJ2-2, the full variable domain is EAGVAQSPRYKIIEKRQSVAFWCNPISGHATLYWYQQILGQGPKLLIQFQNNGVVDDSQLPKDRFSAERLKGVDSTLKIQPAKLEDSAVYLCASSFNGELFFGEGSRLTVL.

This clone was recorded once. The CDR3 spells CASRRRGLSYEQYF. DNA of the CDR3: TGTGCCAGCAGACGAAGGGGGCTCTCCTACGAGCAGTACTTC. The chain couples TRBV6-5 to TRBJ2-7, with 7 bases fitting TRBD1. The V and J ends lost 6 bases and 0 bases, in that order; junction bases with no gene match: 5. The CDR3 runs 14 residues. Germline V gene lookup returns CDR1 MNHEY and CDR2 SVGAGI.

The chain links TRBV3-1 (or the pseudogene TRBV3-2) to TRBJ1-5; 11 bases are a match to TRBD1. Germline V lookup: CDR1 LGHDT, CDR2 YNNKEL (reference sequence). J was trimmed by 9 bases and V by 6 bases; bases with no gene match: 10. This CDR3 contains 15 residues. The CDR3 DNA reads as TGTGCCAGCAGTCCGCCGGGACAGGGGGGTCTGCCCCAGCATTTT. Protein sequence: CASSPPGQGGLPQHF.

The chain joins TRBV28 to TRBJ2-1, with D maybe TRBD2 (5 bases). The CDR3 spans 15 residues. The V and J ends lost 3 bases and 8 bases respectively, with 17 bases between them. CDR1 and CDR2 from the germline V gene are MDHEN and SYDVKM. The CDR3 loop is CASSFSARGWDEQFF. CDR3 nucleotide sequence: TGTGCCAGCAGTTTTTCGGCAAGAGGGTGGGATGAGCAGTTCTTC.

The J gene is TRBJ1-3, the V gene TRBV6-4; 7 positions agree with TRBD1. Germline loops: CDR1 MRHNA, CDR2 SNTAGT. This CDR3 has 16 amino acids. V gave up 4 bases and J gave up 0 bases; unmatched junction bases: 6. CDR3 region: CASSGLTGSSGNTIYF. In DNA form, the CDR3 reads TGTGCCAGCAGTGGCTTGACAGGGAGCTCTGGAAACACCATATATTTT.

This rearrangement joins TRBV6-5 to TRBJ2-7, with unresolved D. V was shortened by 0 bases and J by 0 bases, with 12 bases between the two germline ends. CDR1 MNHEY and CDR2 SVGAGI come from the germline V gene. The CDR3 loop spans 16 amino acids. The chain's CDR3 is CASSYSGARSSYEQYF. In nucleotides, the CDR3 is TGTGCCAGCAGTTACTCAGGAGCAAGGAGCTCCTACGAGCAGTACTTC.

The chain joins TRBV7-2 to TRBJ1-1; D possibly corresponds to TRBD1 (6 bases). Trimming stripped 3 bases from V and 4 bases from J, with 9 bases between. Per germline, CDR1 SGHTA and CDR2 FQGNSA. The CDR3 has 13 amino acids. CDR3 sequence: CASSFRGATEAFF. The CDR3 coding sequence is TGTGCCAGCAGCTTCAGGGGCGCCACTGAAGCTTTCTTT.